These 17 T cell receptor beta chains originate from one sample sequenced in a study of OX40 agonist ivuxolimab in advanced cancers. The assay was immunoSEQ multiplex PCR, and TCRdb's table has in-frame clones only and misses some. The sample lists tens of thousands of clones; about nine tenths were seen once. Here the sequenced sample was CD4+ or CD8+ T cells sorted from blood, taken in a trial of the OX40 agonist ivuxolimab. These receptors came from an adult with an advanced solid tumor such as melanoma, head and neck, liver or kidney cancer.

The V call is TRBV4-1, the J call TRBJ1-1; 7 positions match TRBD1. Germline V gene lookup returns CDR1 MGHRA and CDR2 YSYEKL. J gave up 12 bases and V 0 bases, and 13 bases lay outside the gene matches. The CDR3 runs to 15 residues. DNA of the CDR3: TGCGCCAGCAGCCAAGATCGGGGAGACAGGGTAAGAACTTTCTTT. This encodes CASSQDRGDRVRTFF.

This clone has just one count. The genes are TRBV5-1 and TRBJ2-1; D not certain. V was shortened by 0 bases and J by 2 bases, with 9 bases between the two germline ends. This CDR3 is built from 15 residues. The germline CDR1 and CDR2 sequences are SGHRS and YFSETQ. The CDR3 here is CASSLGPDTYNEQFF. In nucleotides, the CDR3 is TGCGCCAGCAGCTTGGGTCCAGATACCTACAATGAGCAGTTCTTC.

The chain employs TRBV19 and TRBJ1-1; D is ambiguous. Germline V gene lookup returns CDR1 LNHDA and CDR2 SQIVND (reference sequence). V shed 5 bases and J shed 4 bases, with 8 bases lying between them. The CDR3 covers 12 residues. The DNA of the CDR3 is TGTGCCAGTAGTCCGGGGAGCACTGAAGCTTTCTTT. Residues: CASSPGSTEAFF.

V is TRBV2 and J is TRBJ2-7, with 10 bases that match TRBD2. V lost 1 base, J lost 5 bases, and 2 bases stayed unmatched. The germline gives CDR1 SNHLY, CDR2 FYNNEI. The CDR3 has 14 residues. CDR3 loop: CASSEGGTSDEQYF. The CDR3 DNA sequence: TGTGCCAGCAGTGAAGGAGGGACTAGCGACGAGCAGTACTTC.

The chain employs TRBV30 and TRBJ1-2; weak D call: TRBD1 (5 bases). The V end lost 1 base, the J end lost 4 bases, and 22 bases lay between the germline ends. In germline, CDR1 is GTSNPN, CDR2 SVGIG (reference sequence). CDR3 size: 17 residues. CDR3 nucleotide sequence: TGTGCCTGGAGTGACCCCGGACACCTTGTGCCGGGCTATGGCTACACCTTC. Translation: CAWSDPGHLVPGYGYTF.

The chain uses TRBV7-9 and TRBJ1-4; 9 nucleotides align to TRBD1. Germline V CDR1 and CDR2: SEHNR, FQNEAQ (reference sequence). V shed 4 bases, J shed 5 bases, and the junction held 8 bases outside the gene matches. The CDR3 totals 16 residues. CDR3 in amino acids: CASSYLRDRANEKLFF. The CDR3 DNA reads as TGTGCCAGCAGCTATCTTCGGGACAGGGCGAATGAAAAACTGTTTTTT.

In this sample, this clone turned up a few times. The CDR3 protein is CASSQDSQGDQPQHF. The CDR3 DNA is TGCGCCAGCAGCCAAGACAGCCAGGGAGATCAGCCCCAGCATTTT. This chain uses TRBV4-1 with TRBJ1-5; a possible D gene is TRBD1 (5 bases). CDR3 size: 15 residues. V lost 0 bases to trimming and J lost 5 bases, with 11 bases between them. Germline V gives CDR1 MGHRA, CDR2 YSYEKL.

The gene calls are TRBV7-9 and TRBJ2-1; 7 bases map to TRBD2. CDR1 is SEHNR and CDR2 is FQNEAQ in the germline V gene (reference sequence). Unmatched junction bases numbered 22, after V lost 7 bases and J lost 4 bases. The CDR3 is 19 residues long. The CDR3 DNA sequence: TGTGCCAGCACCTCCACCGGAATAGCGGGTCCCCCAGAATACAATGAGCAGTTCTTC. The encoded protein is CASTSTGIAGPPEYNEQFF.

This clone was picked up one time. Other DNA variants within this sample encode the same CDR3. The rearrangement links TRBV13 to TRBJ2-7; D possibly corresponds to TRBD2 (7 bases). The CDR3 extends over 14 amino acids. Germline V gene data show CDR1 as PRHDT and CDR2 as FYEKMQ (reference sequence). With 3 bases removed from V and 3 bases from J, the gap between germline ends came to 12 bases. CDR3 nucleotides: TGTGCCAGCAGCTTGGCAGGGGACTACTACGAGCAGTACTTC. This codes for CASSLAGDYYEQYF.

This chain links TRBV6-1 with TRBJ1-5; D not resolved. The CDR3 has 16 residues. Germline loops: CDR1 MNHNS, CDR2 SASEGT. V was trimmed by 0 bases and J by 0 bases, leaving 9 bases between them. The CDR3, as DNA: TGTGCCAGCAGTGAAGCGCTCAGATATAGCAATCAGCCCCAGCATTTT. Translated: CASSEALRYSNQPQHF.

This clone was observed a handful of times. J is TRBJ1-4 and V is TRBV6-1; 9 bases map to TRBD1. The V segment lost 2 bases and the J segment 6 bases; nucleotides outside the gene matches: 7. The CDR3 contains 16 residues. Germline loops: CDR1 MNHNS, CDR2 SASEGT. The CDR3 region has the DNA TGTGCCAGCAGTGAACTCTGGGGACAGGGTTATGAAAAACTGTTTTTT. Protein sequence: CASSELWGQGYEKLFF.

This clone appeared a few times. This CDR3 is CATTPLVPGRGEAFF. CDR3 nucleotide sequence: TGTGCCACTACACCCTTGGTACCAGGGCGAGGAGAAGCTTTCTTT. The J gene is TRBJ1-1, the V gene TRBV9; D may be TRBD1 (5 bases). Trimming took 9 bases from V and 8 from J, leaving 26 bases between them. The germline V gene has CDR1 SGDLS and CDR2 YYNGEE. This CDR3 is 15 amino acids long.

This chain joins TRBV6-5 and TRBJ1-1, with D hard to call. Trimming pared 2 bases from V and 5 bases from J, leaving 9 bases between. The CDR3 runs 13 residues. The germline V gene has CDR1 MNHEY and CDR2 SVGAGI. The CDR3 DNA reads TGTGCCAGCAGTTACGGGCCAACAACTGAAGCTTTCTTT. Translation: CASSYGPTTEAFF.

CDR3: CANRDSLTGELFF. The CDR3 DNA reads as TGTGCCAACCGGGACAGCTTAACCGGGGAGCTGTTTTTT. This rearrangement joins TRBV25-1 to TRBJ2-2; the match to TRBD1 covers 7 bases. V lost 10 bases and J lost 5; bases outside the gene matches: 7. The CDR3 runs to 13 residues. CDR1 is MGHDK and CDR2 is SYGVNS in the germline V gene.

This chain connects TRBV29-1 to TRBJ2-7; no clear D gene. Germline-derived CDR1 and CDR2 are SQVTM and ANQGSEA. V was cut by 6 bases and J by 6 bases, with 12 bases left in between. This CDR3 is built from 11 residues. The CDR3 sequence: CSVIARSEQYF. CDR3 DNA: TGCAGCGTCATAGCTAGAAGCGAGCAGTACTTC.

The DNA for the CDR3 is TGTGCCAGCAGCTTAGGGAGGGGCGATGAGCAGTTCTTC. Protein: CASSLGRGDEQFF. V usage is TRBV7-2 and J usage is TRBJ2-1; D is possibly TRBD2 (6 bases). Trimming stripped 1 base from V and 8 bases from J, with 9 bases between. The CDR3 totals 13 residues. Germline V gives CDR1 SGHTA, CDR2 FQGNSA.

The V gene is TRBV7-9, the J gene TRBJ2-7; no clear D. Trimming took off 3 bases at V and 5 bases at J, with 26 bases between the two ends. Looked up from germline, CDR1 is SEHNR and CDR2 is FQNEAQ (reference sequence). The length of the CDR3 is 18 residues. The CDR3 DNA is TGTGCCAGCAGCTTCCCAAAGAAAAGGACGGGTGGTGAGGACGAGCAGTACTTC. Residues: CASSFPKKRTGGEDEQYF.